These 4 T cell receptor beta chains were sequenced from one sample in a study of T cells in tumors after PD-1 blockade. Clones were read by immunoSEQ multiplex PCR, and TCRdb kept only the in-frame ones, dropping some. The data hold around 25,000 clones, with around four fifths observed a single time. The sample in question was PBMCs, obtained after anti-PD-1 treatment. The receptors derive from a human donor with basal cell carcinoma.

The CDR3 loop reads CATSRGGSNQPQHF. The CDR3 DNA is TGTGCCACCAGCAGAGGAGGGAGCAATCAGCCCCAGCATTTT. This chain links TRBV15 with TRBJ1-5, with unresolved D. There are 14 residues in the CDR3. The V end lost 1 base, the J end lost 1 base, and 5 bases lay between the germline ends. Germline loops: CDR1 LNHNV, CDR2 YYDKDF (reference sequence).

The V call is TRBV24-1, the J call TRBJ2-3, with TRBD2 matching over 14 bases. CDR1 KGHDR and CDR2 SFDVKD come from the germline V gene. The CDR3 consists of 17 residues. The trim removed 3 bases at V and 5 bases at J, leaving 6 bases unmatched. The CDR3 sequence is CATSDTTSGGAVDTQYF. The CDR3 DNA reads TGTGCCACCAGTGATACGACTAGCGGGGGGGCAGTAGATACGCAGTATTTT.

This chain connects TRBV27 to TRBJ1-5; D might be TRBD1 (6 bases). Germline CDR1 and CDR2: MNHEY and SMNVEV (reference sequence). The V end was cut by 2 bases, the J end by 5 bases, with 10 bases between. This CDR3 has 14 residues. The CDR3 nucleotides are TGTGCCAGCAGTTTAAGGGGGATCGATCAGCCCCAGCATTTT. Protein: CASSLRGIDQPQHF.

The gene calls are TRBV7-2 and TRBJ1-5, with 8 bases identical to TRBD1. Unmatched junction bases numbered 7, after V lost 1 base and J lost 2 bases. Per the germline V gene, CDR1 is SGHTA and CDR2 is FQGNSA. The CDR3 loop spans 17 amino acids. As DNA, the CDR3 is TGTGCCAGCAGCTTAGTGCCAGGGGGCCTGGGCAATCAGCCCCAGCATTTT. Translated: CASSLVPGGLGNQPQHF.